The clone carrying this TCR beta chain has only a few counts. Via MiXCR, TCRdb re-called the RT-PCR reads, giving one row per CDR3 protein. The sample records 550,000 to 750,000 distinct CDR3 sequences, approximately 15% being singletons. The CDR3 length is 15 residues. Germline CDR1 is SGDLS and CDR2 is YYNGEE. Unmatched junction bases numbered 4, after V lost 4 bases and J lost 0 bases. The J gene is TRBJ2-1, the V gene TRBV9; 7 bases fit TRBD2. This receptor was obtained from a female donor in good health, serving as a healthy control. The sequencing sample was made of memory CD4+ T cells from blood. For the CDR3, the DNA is TGTGCCAGCAGCAATCAGCGGGGCTCCTACAATGAGCAGTTCTTC. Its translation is CASSNQRGSYNEQFF.